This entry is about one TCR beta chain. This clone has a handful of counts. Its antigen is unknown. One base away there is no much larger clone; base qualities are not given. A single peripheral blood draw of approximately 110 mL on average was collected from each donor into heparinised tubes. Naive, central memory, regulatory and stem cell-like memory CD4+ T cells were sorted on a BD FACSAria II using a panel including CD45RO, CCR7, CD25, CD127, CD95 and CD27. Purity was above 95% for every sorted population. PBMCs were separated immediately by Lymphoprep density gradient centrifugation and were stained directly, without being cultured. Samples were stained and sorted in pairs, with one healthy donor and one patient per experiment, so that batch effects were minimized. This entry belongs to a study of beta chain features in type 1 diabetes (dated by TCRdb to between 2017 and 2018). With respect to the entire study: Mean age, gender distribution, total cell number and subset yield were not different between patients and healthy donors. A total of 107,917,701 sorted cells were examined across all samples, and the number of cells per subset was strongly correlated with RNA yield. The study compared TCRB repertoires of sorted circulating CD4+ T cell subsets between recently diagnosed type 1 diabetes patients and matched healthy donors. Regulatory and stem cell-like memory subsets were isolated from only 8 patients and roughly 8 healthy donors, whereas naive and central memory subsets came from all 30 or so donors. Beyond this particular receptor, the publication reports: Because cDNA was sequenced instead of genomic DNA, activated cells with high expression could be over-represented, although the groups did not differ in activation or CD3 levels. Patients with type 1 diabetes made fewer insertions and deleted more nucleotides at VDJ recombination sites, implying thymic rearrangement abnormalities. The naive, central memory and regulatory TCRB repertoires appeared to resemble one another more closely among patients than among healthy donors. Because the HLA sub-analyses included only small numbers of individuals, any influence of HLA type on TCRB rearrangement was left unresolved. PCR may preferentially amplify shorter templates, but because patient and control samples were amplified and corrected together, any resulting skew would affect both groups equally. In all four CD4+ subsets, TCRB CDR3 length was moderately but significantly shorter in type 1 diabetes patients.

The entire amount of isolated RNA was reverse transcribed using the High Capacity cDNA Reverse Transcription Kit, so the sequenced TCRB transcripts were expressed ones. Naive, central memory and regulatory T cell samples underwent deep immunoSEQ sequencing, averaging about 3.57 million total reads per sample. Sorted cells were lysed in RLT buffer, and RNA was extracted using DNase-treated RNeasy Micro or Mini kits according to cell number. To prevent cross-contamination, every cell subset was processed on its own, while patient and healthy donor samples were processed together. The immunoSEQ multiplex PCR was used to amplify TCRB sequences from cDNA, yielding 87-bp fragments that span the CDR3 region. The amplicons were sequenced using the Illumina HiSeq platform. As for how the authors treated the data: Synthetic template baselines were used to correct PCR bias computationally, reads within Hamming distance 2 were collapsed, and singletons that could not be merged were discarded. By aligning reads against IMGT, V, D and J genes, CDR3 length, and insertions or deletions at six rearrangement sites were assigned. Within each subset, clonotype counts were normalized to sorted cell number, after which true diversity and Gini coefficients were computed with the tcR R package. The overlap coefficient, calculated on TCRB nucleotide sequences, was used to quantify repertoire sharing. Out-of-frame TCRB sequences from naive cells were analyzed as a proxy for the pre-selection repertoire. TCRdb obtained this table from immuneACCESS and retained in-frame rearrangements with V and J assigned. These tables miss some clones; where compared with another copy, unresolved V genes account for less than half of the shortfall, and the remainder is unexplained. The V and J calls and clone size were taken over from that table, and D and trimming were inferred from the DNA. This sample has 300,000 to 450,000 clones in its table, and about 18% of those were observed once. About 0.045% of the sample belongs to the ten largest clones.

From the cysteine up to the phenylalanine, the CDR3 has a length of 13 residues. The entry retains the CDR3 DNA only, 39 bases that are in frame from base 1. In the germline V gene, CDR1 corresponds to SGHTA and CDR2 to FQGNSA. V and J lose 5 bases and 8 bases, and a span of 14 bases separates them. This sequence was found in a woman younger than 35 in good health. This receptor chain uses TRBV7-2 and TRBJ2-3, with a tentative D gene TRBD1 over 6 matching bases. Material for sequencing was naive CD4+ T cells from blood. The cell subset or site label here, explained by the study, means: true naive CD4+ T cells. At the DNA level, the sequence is TGTGCCAGCAGCCCAGGGGTGGGGTCTACGCAGTATTTT. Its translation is CASSPGVGSTQYF.